Described below is a single TCR beta chain sequence and its context. Its antigen is undetermined. Naive, central memory, regulatory and stem cell-like memory cells within the CD4+ compartment were sorted using CD45RO/CCR7/CD25/CD127/CD95/CD27. This entry comes from a study of beta chain features in type 1 diabetes. Broader study findings: Within each of all four CD4+ subsets, Type 1 diabetes patients had TCRB CDR3s that were moderately but significantly shorter.

Germline V gives CDR1 SEHNR, CDR2 FQNEAQ (reference sequence). The CDR3 sequence is 14 residues long. J gave up 8 bases and V 5 bases, and 6 bases lay outside the gene matches. Sequenced material consisted of expressed TCRB transcripts (all of the isolated RNA was reverse transcribed). TCRdb's table, derived via immunoSEQ multiplex PCR, lists solely in-frame clones and lacks some. The sample includes around 310,000 clones, 13% of them seen just once. What was sequenced was naive CD4+ T cells from blood. The V call is TRBV7-9, the J call TRBJ2-1; TRBD1 matches 10 bases. The source is a woman between 18 and 30 years old with type 1 diabetes. CDR3 bases: TGTGCCAGCAGCCGACAGGGGGCTGTCTATGAGCAGTTCTTC. Encoded protein: CASSRQGAVYEQFF.